These 30 T cell receptor beta chains were sequenced from one sample in a study of blood T cell repertoires in COVID-19. Sequenced by immunoSEQ multiplex PCR; TCRdb stores in-frame clones only, minus some. The table records about 220,000 clones, 85% to 90% of them present only once. The source material was PBMCs or T cells enriched from blood (not recorded which). The receptors were sampled from a woman aged 45-59 years with acute COVID-19.

V and J are TRBV3-1 (or the pseudogene TRBV3-2) and TRBJ1-1, with D perhaps matching TRBD1 (5 bases). V gave up 2 bases and J gave up 11 bases, with 18 bases separating them. There are 14 residues in the CDR3. CDR1 is LGHDT, CDR2 YNNKEL, per germline (reference sequence). Here the CDR3 DNA reads TGTGCCAGCAGCCAAAAAGGTGACAGCCTCGGGGCTTTCTTT. As protein: CASSQKGDSLGAFF.

This clone was observed once. The chain employs TRBV7-9 and TRBJ1-3, with D perhaps matching TRBD1 (6 bases). Per the germline V gene, CDR1 is SEHNR and CDR2 is FQNEAQ (reference sequence). V dropped 8 bases and J dropped 4 bases, with 18 bases sitting between them. The CDR3 is 15 amino acids. The CDR3 here is CASHLSGVGGNTIYF. CDR3 nucleotides: TGTGCCAGCCACCTGTCAGGGGTGGGAGGAAACACCATATATTTT.

This chain links TRBV28 with TRBJ2-7, with D maybe TRBD1 (7 bases). CDR1 is MDHEN, CDR2 SYDVKM, per germline. V lost 6 bases to trimming and J lost 2 bases, with 14 bases between them. The CDR3 length is 14 residues. The CDR3 protein is CASSPGGTAYEQYF. CDR3 DNA sequence: TGTGCCAGCAGCCCCGGCGGGACAGCCTACGAGCAGTACTTC.

Here the CDR3 DNA reads TGTGCCAGCAGCCCGCGGGGAGCGGGAGACCCTTATACCGGGGAGCTGTTTTTT. Its translation: CASSPRGAGDPYTGELFF. The chain couples TRBV14 to TRBJ2-2; 8 bases line up with TRBD2. After removal of 4 bases from V and 5 bases from J, the junction contained 15 bases not matched to a gene. CDR1 is SGHDN, CDR2 FVKESK, per germline. The CDR3 runs to 18 residues.

The rearrangement joins TRBV2 to TRBJ2-7, with 11 bases matching TRBD1. V lost 0 bases to trimming and J lost 4 bases; unmatched junction nucleotides: 5. From germline, CDR1 is SNHLY and CDR2 FYNNEI. The CDR3 runs to 16 residues. This chain's CDR3 is CASSEAGRDRGYEQYF. The CDR3 nucleotides read TGTGCCAGCAGTGAAGCGGGGCGGGACAGGGGGTACGAGCAGTACTTC.

The J gene is TRBJ2-2, the V gene TRBV11-3, with TRBD1 matching over 8 bases. With V trimmed by 5 bases and J by 1 base, 9 bases remained unmatched. The germline CDR1 and CDR2 sequences are SGHNT and YENEEA. The CDR3 covers 17 residues. The CDR3, as DNA: TGTGCCAGCAGCCCATATGCAGGGGGCTGGAACACCGGGGAGCTGTTTTTT. Protein: CASSPYAGGWNTGELFF.

The chain is built from TRBV7-9 and TRBJ2-7; 8 bases are a match to TRBD2. With V trimmed by 5 bases and J by 2 bases, 11 bases remained unmatched. The CDR3 has 16 residues. In germline, CDR1 is SEHNR, CDR2 FQNEAQ (reference sequence). The CDR3 DNA is TGTGCCAGCAGCGACTCTGGCGGGAGGAGCCCCTACGAGCAGTACTTC. As protein: CASSDSGGRSPYEQYF.

J is TRBJ2-2 and V is TRBV2, with a possible D match to TRBD2 (6 bases). The V end was cut by 9 bases, the J end by 6 bases, with 11 bases between. The CDR3 has 12 amino acids. Germline loops: CDR1 SNHLY, CDR2 FYNNEI. CDR3 sequence: CASRPGAGELFF. The CDR3 coding sequence is TGTGCCAGTCGTCCGGGGGCCGGGGAGCTGTTTTTT.

This clone was picked up one time. V gene TRBV2 combines with J gene TRBJ2-3, with 7 positions matching TRBD1. This CDR3 has 13 residues. The ends lost 6 bases at V and 5 bases at J; junction bases unmatched: 5. Germline loops: CDR1 SNHLY, CDR2 FYNNEI. This CDR3 reads CASRGQGEDTQYF. For the CDR3, the DNA is TGTGCCAGCAGGGGCCAGGGGGAAGATACGCAGTATTTT.

The gene calls are TRBV7-2 and TRBJ1-5, with 7 bases fitting TRBD1. Per germline, CDR1 SGHTA and CDR2 FQGNSA. V gave up 5 bases and J gave up 3 bases; unmatched junction bases: 7. This CDR3 is built from 15 residues. CDR3 bases: TGTGCCAGCAGCCGCCAGACAGGGAACAATCAGCCCCAGCATTTT. This sequence encodes CASSRQTGNNQPQHF.

J is TRBJ2-1 and V is TRBV19; 14 positions match TRBD2. Germline CDR1 LNHDA, CDR2 SQIVND (reference sequence). The CDR3 consists of 15 residues. Trimming at V came to 6 bases and at J to 7 bases, leaving 5 bases not matched to a gene. The CDR3 region is CASRGTSGSWNEQFF. In DNA, the CDR3 is TGTGCCAGTAGAGGGACTAGCGGGAGTTGGAATGAGCAGTTCTTC.

The CDR3 coding sequence is TGTGCCAGCGGCCGGGACAGCCTCTATGGCTACACCTTC. Protein product: CASGRDSLYGYTF. The rearrangement uses TRBV6-5 and TRBJ1-2, with 7 bases aligning to TRBD1. The CDR3 length is 13 residues. The trim removed 8 bases at V and 4 bases at J, leaving 7 bases unmatched. The germline gives CDR1 MNHEY, CDR2 SVGAGI.

V usage is TRBV5-1 and J usage is TRBJ1-2; the match to TRBD1 covers 9 bases. The germline CDR1 and CDR2 sequences are SGHRS and YFSETQ. After removal of 2 bases from V and 4 bases from J, the junction contained 3 bases not matched to a gene. The CDR3 contains 14 residues. For the CDR3, the DNA is TGCGCCAGCAGCTTCGGACAGGGGAGCTATGGCTACACCTTC. It is translated as CASSFGQGSYGYTF.

The rearrangement joins TRBV19 to TRBJ1-1; 7 nucleotides agree with TRBD1. J gave up 10 bases and V 5 bases, and 4 bases lay outside the gene matches. The length of the CDR3 is 11 residues. Germline-derived CDR1 and CDR2 are LNHDA and SQIVND (reference sequence). CDR3 amino acids: CASSPRGRAFF. DNA of the CDR3: TGTGCCAGTAGTCCGAGGGGGCGAGCTTTCTTT.

This rearrangement joins TRBV7-3 to TRBJ2-3; 9 bases align to TRBD2. The CDR3 contains 14 residues. Losses at the gene ends were 4 bases for V and 3 bases for J; bases not matched to a gene: 2. Germline V gives CDR1 SGHTA, CDR2 FQGTGA. This CDR3 reads CASSSGLATDTQYF. CDR3 DNA sequence: TGTGCCAGCAGCTCTGGACTAGCGACAGATACGCAGTATTTT.

The chain links TRBV7-2 to TRBJ2-2; possible D gene TRBD2, 6 bases. V lost 1 base to trimming and J lost 8 bases, with 14 bases between them. This CDR3 spans 15 amino acids. The germline gives CDR1 SGHTA, CDR2 FQGNSA. CDR3 coding DNA: TGTGCCAGCAGCTTAGTAGGAGGGGCGGTGGGGGAGCTGTTTTTT. This gives the protein CASSLVGGAVGELFF.

The J gene is TRBJ1-5, the V gene TRBV10-3; D gene ambiguous. Between the trimmed V and J ends, which lost 4 bases and 0 bases, there was a span of 10 bases. CDR3 length equals 15 residues. Per the germline V gene, CDR1 is ENHRY and CDR2 is SYGVKD. The CDR3 region has the DNA TGTGCCATCAGTGCAACAGAGTATAGCAATCAGCCCCAGCATTTT. It specifies CAISATEYSNQPQHF.

The V and J genes are TRBV18 and TRBJ1-4; 8 positions agree with TRBD1. The J segment lost 8 bases and the V segment lost 6 bases, leaving 11 bases of the junction unmatched. Per germline, CDR1 KGHSH and CDR2 LQKENI. The CDR3 loop spans 15 amino acids. DNA for the CDR3: TGTGCCAGCTCGCAAAATGGACAGGGAGTGGAAAAACTGTTTTTT. Encoded protein: CASSQNGQGVEKLFF.

This clone was picked up one time. V usage is TRBV7-8 and J usage is TRBJ2-7; 10 bases match TRBD2. The CDR3 has 17 residues. The junction had 11 bases not matched to a gene; V was cut back by 3 bases and J by 3 bases. Germline CDR1 is SGHVS and CDR2 is FQNEAQ. The CDR3, as DNA: TGTGCCAGCAGCTTGCGGTCAGGGGCTAGCGGGAGCTACGAGCAGTACTTC. Its protein is CASSLRSGASGSYEQYF.

The V and J genes are TRBV15 and TRBJ2-1, with 7 bases lining up with TRBD2. Germline CDR1 LNHNV, CDR2 YYDKDF (reference sequence). This CDR3 comprises 14 residues. V shed 6 bases, J shed 8 bases, and the junction held 10 bases outside the gene matches. In DNA, the CDR3 is TGTGCCACCAGGAGGGCGGGAGTGTTCCATGAGCAGTTCTTC. Translated, it gives CATRRAGVFHEQFF.

The V gene is TRBV28, the J gene TRBJ1-5; D unresolved. This CDR3 is built from 15 residues. Germline V gives CDR1 MDHEN, CDR2 SYDVKM. V lost 3 bases and J lost 0, with 9 bases in between. CDR3 bases: TGTGCCAGCAGTTTCCCACAGCATAGCAATCAGCCCCAGCATTTT. Its protein product is CASSFPQHSNQPQHF. Full variable domain (outside the CDR3, taken from reference TRBV28 and TRBJ1-5): DVKVTQSSRYLVKRTGEKVFLECVQDMDHENMFWYRQDPGLGLRLIYFSYDVKMKEKGDIPEGYSVSREKKERFSLILESASTNQTSMYLCASSFPQHSNQPQHFGDGTRLSIL.

The rearrangement uses TRBV4-2 and TRBJ2-1, with 10 bases that match TRBD1. CDR1 and CDR2 from the germline V gene are LGHNA and YNFKEQ. This CDR3 region has 16 residues. The J segment lost 7 bases and the V segment lost 3 bases, leaving 9 bases of the junction unmatched. The CDR3 DNA reads as TGTGCCAGCAGCCATCCCGGGACAGGGGTAGTGAATGAGCAGTTCTTC. Protein sequence: CASSHPGTGVVNEQFF.

A single count supports this clone. The V gene is TRBV3-1 (or the pseudogene TRBV3-2), the J gene TRBJ2-7; the match to TRBD2 covers 14 bases. The CDR3 sequence is 15 residues long. The trim removed 5 bases at V and 0 bases at J, leaving 0 bases unmatched. Germline V gene lookup returns CDR1 LGHDT and CDR2 YNNKEL (reference sequence). CDR3 residues: CASSGTSGSSYEQYF. DNA for the CDR3: TGTGCCAGCAGCGGGACTAGCGGGAGCTCCTACGAGCAGTACTTC.

J is TRBJ2-7 and V is TRBV25-1, with 8 bases that match TRBD1. The CDR3 extends over 15 amino acids. Per germline, CDR1 MGHDK and CDR2 SYGVNS. Losses at the gene ends were 2 bases for V and 3 bases for J; bases not matched to a gene: 6. The CDR3 reads CASSEAQGALYEQYF. CDR3 DNA sequence: TGTGCCAGCAGTGAAGCCCAGGGGGCTCTCTACGAGCAGTACTTC.

The V gene is TRBV6-1, the J gene TRBJ2-1; no definite D call. This CDR3 comprises 15 residues. Germline V lookup: CDR1 MNHNS, CDR2 SASEGT. The V and J ends lost 2 bases and 2 bases respectively, with 10 bases between them. As DNA, the CDR3 is TGTGCCAGCAGTGAATCCCCGCAGACCTACAATGAGCAGTTCTTC. It specifies CASSESPQTYNEQFF.

J is TRBJ2-7 and V is TRBV4-1; possibly TRBD1 for D (5 bases). Germline CDR1 reads MGHRA; CDR2 reads YSYEKL. Trimming shortened V by 2 bases and J by 6 bases, and 20 bases separated the two germline ends. The CDR3 loop spans 16 amino acids. The DNA of the CDR3 is TGCGCCAGCAGCCAACTTAGGGGAAAGGTCTCGCTCGAGCAGTACTTC. Protein: CASSQLRGKVSLEQYF.

The CDR3 is CASSLSAGGHEQYF. The CDR3 region has the DNA TGTGCCAGCAGCTTATCGGCGGGCGGACACGAGCAGTACTTC. This chain uses TRBV13 with TRBJ2-7; maybe TRBD2 (5 bases). The germline V gene has CDR1 PRHDT and CDR2 FYEKMQ (reference sequence). This CDR3 region has 14 residues. The germline V and J ends were trimmed by 2 bases and 5 bases, with 13 bases remaining between them.

The V and J genes are TRBV14 and TRBJ1-2; D uncertain. CDR1 and CDR2 from the germline V gene are SGHDN and FVKESK. The CDR3 length is 13 residues. Trimming removed 0 bases at V and 5 bases at J, with 7 bases between. The CDR3 here is CASSQDNSYGYTF. DNA for the CDR3: TGTGCCAGCAGCCAAGACAATTCATATGGCTACACCTTC.

The V call is TRBV30, the J call TRBJ2-4; TRBD2 matches 8 bases. CDR1 is GTSNPN, CDR2 SVGIG, per germline (reference sequence). J lost 4 bases, V lost 0 bases, and 5 bases had no gene match. The CDR3 is made up of 15 amino acids. The CDR3 sequence: CAWSVPERGKNIQYF. CDR3 coding DNA: TGTGCCTGGAGTGTACCCGAGCGGGGGAAAAACATTCAGTACTTC.

This sequence joins TRBV4-2 and TRBJ2-5, with D perhaps matching TRBD2 (6 bases). CDR3 length equals 16 residues. Between the trimmed V and J ends, which lost 1 base and 1 base, there was a span of 13 bases. From germline, CDR1 is LGHNA and CDR2 YNFKEQ. This CDR3 reads CASSQGYGRSQETQYF. The DNA for the CDR3 is TGTGCCAGCAGCCAAGGCTACGGGAGATCCCAAGAGACCCAGTACTTC.